This T cell receptor beta chain was found in a study of T cell repertoires in cytomegalovirus infection (dated by TCRdb to between 2017 and 2020). In terms of the full investigation: Donor HLA type was relevant to the analysis, as public TCR beta signatures indicated carriage of CMV infection together with the matching HLA type.

On this clonotype itself: Its specific antigen is unknown. Per-base quality was not reported, and no clone a single base away is much larger than it.

Broader findings and caveats from the paper: The ex vivo response was dominated by HLA-C-restricted CMV-specific TCR beta clonotypes, which also provided the single most frequent clonotype in two of eight donors. In both this cohort and an independent cohort of some 350 donors, the cumulative frequency of public TCR beta family members distinguished carriers of CMV infection plus the relevant HLA type.

Reads for this sample came from an Illumina HiSeq 1500. TCRdb reprocessing: public reads trimmed at Q25 with fastp, clones called with MiXCR, in-frame beta chains kept. Here each entry gathers all rows of one CDR3 protein and keeps the most common genes and DNA. The sample table contains approximately 260,000 distinct CDR3 sequences; only one count was recorded for 15% to 20% of them. The top ten constitute about half of the sample. V is pared back by 4 bases and J by 8 bases, with 9 bases lying between the germline termini. The germline V gene encodes CDR1 LNHNV and CDR2 YYDKDF (reference sequence). Spanning cysteine to phenylalanine, the CDR3 consists of 12 amino acids. CDR3 DNA only is kept here, 36 bases in frame from base 1.

The rearrangement joined TRBV15 to TRBJ2-1; the D segment could be TRBD1, given 5 matching bases. The clonotype originates from a human donor in good health (CMV status not recorded). Some clones in this sample may be carry-over from other donors' samples. What was sequenced was CD8+ T cells from PBMCs. The CDR3 amino acid sequence is: CATSTDSHEQFF. The DNA sequence is given as TGTGCCACCAGCACTGACAGTCATGAGCAGTTCTTC.